This paragraph covers one T cell receptor (beta chain) sequence. Its antigen specificity is not known. No per-base quality is available; no much larger clone lies one base away. This sample stems from a study of glioma-infiltrating T cells after dendritic cell vaccination (dated by TCRdb to 2016 to 2017). For the wider study: A cohort of roughly 15 glioblastoma patients from Phase I and II dendritic cell vaccination trials was included, of whom 9 were newly diagnosed and 6 had recurrent disease. Autologous tumor lysate-pulsed dendritic cell vaccination was administered to the patients between about 2003 and 2012. The vaccine consisted of monocyte-derived dendritic cells cultured seven to eight days with IL-4 and GM-CSF, then pulsed overnight with autologous tumor lysate. Three intradermal dendritic cell vaccine injections were administered to patients at biweekly intervals in the arm below the axilla. In glioblastoma patients vaccinated with dendritic cells, deep sequencing of TCR beta CDR3 regions served to measure tumor-infiltrating lymphocyte content and to compare repertoires between tumor and blood. Survival after dendritic cell vaccination was correlated with TCR sequencing metrics, such as TIL content and the overlap between tumor and blood repertoires.

From the cysteine through the phenylalanine, the CDR3 covers 13 amino acids. Left in the record is the CDR3 DNA by itself, 39 bases read in frame from the first base. CDR1 and CDR2, looked up from the germline V gene (reference sequence), are SEHNR and FQNEAQ. Deletion took 5 bases off V and 3 bases off J, with a span of 7 bases between the germline ends. To be selected, patients needed enough residual fresh-frozen tumor tissue and more than two years of available survival data. None of the glioblastoma patients carried an isocitrate dehydrogenase mutation, although molecular status otherwise varied. PBMC collection took place before vaccination, two weeks after the third vaccination, and at tumor progression if progression occurred. The Qiagen DNeasy Blood extraction Kit was used to extract genomic DNA. The investigation overall reported the following: The cohort was small and heterogeneous, only a few patients had full blood and tumor sets, and even fewer had initial-recurrent tumor pairs. TCR clonality showed no direct relationship with survival, which suggests that a diverse polyclonal response may be important. The TCR overlap response model with three groups was called speculative and said to need prospective validation. Longer time to progression and overall survival after dendritic cell vaccination were predicted by higher estimated pretreatment TIL content.

The immunoSEQ assay amplified TCRB CDR3 regions from approximately 2 micrograms of genomic DNA, or from all available DNA when less than that amount was available. The multiplex PCR relied on 60 forward primers for TCR V beta segments and 13 reverse primers for J beta segments. To estimate reads per starting template, synthetic control templates were spiked into each sample at limiting dilution. The Illumina HiSeq System generated sequencing reads of 87 bp. Per the original workflow: To remove PCR and sequencing errors, closely related sequences were merged with a nearest neighbor algorithm. TCR overlap was measured as the percentage of unique tumor TCR beta sequences that were also present in the peripheral blood of the same patient. TCRdb's version of the immuneACCESS table is confined to in-frame rearrangements and falls short of the full clone set. An unresolved V gene accounts for under half of the shortfall where checked; the remainder is of unknown origin. V, J and clone size derive from that table, while D and trimming were established from the DNA sequence. Within this sample are about 92,000 clones, with around 86% of them counted one time only. The ten largest account for 15% to 18% of the sample.

The chain uses TRBV7-9 and TRBJ1-4; too little of a D gene remains to name it. The material sequenced was blood, taken before dendritic cell vaccination. This sequence originates from a human donor with glioblastoma. The nucleotide sequence reads as follows: TGTGCCAGCAGCCTCAGGTCTAATGAAAAACTGTTTTTT. Its translation reads: CASSLRSNEKLFF.